The 15 T cell receptor beta chains given below trace back to one sample, sequenced in a study of blood T cell repertoires in COVID-19. The method was immunoSEQ multiplex PCR; TCRdb's version includes in-frame clones alone and lacks a portion of them. The sample lists 140,000 or so clones, approximately 86% occurring once. Sequencing used peripheral blood. The receptors derive from a man between 65 and 85 years old with acute or convalescent COVID-19.

CDR3 region: CAIGQISEQYF. The CDR3 nucleotides read TGTGCCATTGGACAGATAAGCGAGCAGTACTTC. The chain has TRBV28 and TRBJ2-7; TRBD1 is a possible D gene (6 bases). This CDR3 is built from 11 residues. Per the germline V gene, CDR1 is MDHEN and CDR2 is SYDVKM. V was clipped by 10 bases and J by 6 bases, with 13 bases between them.

The J gene is TRBJ1-2, the V gene TRBV25-1; 9 positions match TRBD1. Trimming removed 7 bases from V and 6 bases from J; junction bases left unmatched: 6. The CDR3 is made up of 13 amino acids. Germline lookup yields CDR1 MGHDK and CDR2 SYGVNS. CDR3 in amino acids: CASTRTGDNGYTF. CDR3 bases: TGTGCCAGCACCCGGACAGGGGATAATGGCTACACCTTC.

V usage is TRBV18 and J usage is TRBJ2-7, with TRBD2 matching over 9 bases. The CDR3 loop spans 15 amino acids. Germline V gives CDR1 KGHSH, CDR2 LQKENI. The V segment lost 2 bases and the J segment 1 base; nucleotides outside the gene matches: 3. Here the CDR3 reads CASSPDSGGSYEQYF. CDR3 bases: TGTGCCAGCTCACCAGATAGCGGGGGTTCCTACGAGCAGTACTTC.

The table lists this clone with a count of one. The J gene is TRBJ2-7, the V gene TRBV19; TRBD1 might be the D (6 bases). The CDR3 contains 14 residues. The germline V gene encodes CDR1 LNHDA and CDR2 SQIVND (reference sequence). Trimming left V 0 bases short and J 1 base short, with 7 bases between. CDR3 in amino acids: CASSIDRGSYEQYF. CDR3 DNA: TGTGCCAGTAGTATAGACAGGGGATCCTACGAGCAGTACTTC.

The chain recombines TRBV6-5 with TRBJ1-2; 11 nucleotides agree with TRBD1. This CDR3 region has 15 residues. Germline CDR1 MNHEY, CDR2 SVGAGI. V shed 5 bases and J 3 bases; nucleotides not matched to a gene: 5. DNA of the CDR3: TGTGCCAGCAGTAGGACAGGGGGCAAGGACTATGGCTACACCTTC. This sequence encodes CASSRTGGKDYGYTF.

This clone was counted once. The V and J genes are TRBV29-1 and TRBJ1-6; possibly TRBD1 for D (6 bases). CDR1 is SQVTM and CDR2 is ANQGSEA in the germline V gene. Trimming shortened V by 7 bases and J by 3 bases, and 19 bases separated the two germline ends. The CDR3 is 16 residues long. The CDR3 DNA follows: TGCAGCGCCGCATCGGGACACCCTAACTATAATTCACCCCTCCACTTT. Its protein product is CSAASGHPNYNSPLHF.

The chain joins TRBV6-4 to TRBJ1-2; 8 bases are a match to TRBD1. V lost 6 bases and J lost 8; bases outside the gene matches: 11. This CDR3 comprises 14 residues. CDR1 is MRHNA and CDR2 is SNTAGT in the germline V gene. The CDR3 region is CASRGQGLMGGYTF. The CDR3 DNA sequence: TGTGCCAGCAGAGGACAGGGCTTGATGGGAGGCTACACCTTC.

This rearrangement joins TRBV18 to TRBJ2-3; 8 nucleotides line up with TRBD1. Losses at the gene ends were 8 bases for V and 5 bases for J; bases not matched to a gene: 6. The V gene's germline CDR1 is KGHSH and CDR2 LQKENI. The CDR3 is made up of 13 amino acids. The CDR3 DNA reads TGTGCCAGCGTCTCCGGGACAGGAGATACGCAGTATTTT. This sequence encodes CASVSGTGDTQYF. Complete variable domain (other parts from reference TRBV18 and TRBJ2-3): NAGVMQNPRHLVRRRGQEARLRCSPMKGHSHVYWYRQLPEEGLKFMVYLQKENIIDESGMPKERFSAEFPKEGPSILRIQQVVRGDSAAYFCASVSGTGDTQYFGPGTRLTVL.

This rearrangement joins TRBV29-1 to TRBJ2-2; weak D call: TRBD1 (5 bases). The V end was cut by 6 bases, the J end by 0 bases, with 11 bases between. Germline V gene lookup returns CDR1 SQVTM and CDR2 ANQGSEA. This CDR3 has 14 amino acids. This CDR3 reads CSVLGQANTGELFF. CDR3 DNA: TGCAGCGTCTTGGGGCAGGCGAACACCGGGGAGCTGTTTTTT.

The chain carries TRBV19 and TRBJ1-1; 9 positions agree with TRBD1. Germline V gene data show CDR1 as LNHDA and CDR2 as SQIVND (reference sequence). After removal of 10 bases from V and 0 bases from J, the junction contained 12 bases not matched to a gene. The CDR3 has 16 residues. The CDR3 DNA is TGTGCCACGGACAGGGGCCCCCGTAGGGTGAACACTGAAGCTTTCTTT. Translation: CATDRGPRRVNTEAFF.

The chain joins TRBV28 to TRBJ1-1, with 8 bases fitting TRBD1. This CDR3 region has 15 residues. From germline, CDR1 is MDHEN and CDR2 SYDVKM. After removal of 5 bases from V and 1 base from J, the junction contained 6 bases not matched to a gene. The CDR3 loop reads CASSPWTGSNTEAFF. DNA for the CDR3: TGTGCCAGCAGTCCCTGGACAGGGTCGAACACTGAAGCTTTCTTT.

The chain uses TRBV10-3 and TRBJ2-7; maybe TRBD1 (5 bases). The germline V gene has CDR1 ENHRY and CDR2 SYGVKD. The CDR3 sequence is 12 residues long. Trimming took off 6 bases at V and 1 base at J, with 7 bases between the two ends. As DNA, the CDR3 is TGTGCCATCAGCCGACAGTCCTACGAGCAGTACTTC. It is translated as CAISRQSYEQYF.

A few counts support this clone. The chain is built from TRBV2 and TRBJ2-5; TRBD2 matches at 10 bases. This CDR3 has 13 amino acids. After removal of 7 bases from V and 5 bases from J, the junction contained 4 bases not matched to a gene. CDR1 and CDR2 from the germline V gene are SNHLY and FYNNEI. The CDR3 region has the DNA TGTGCCAGCAAGATAGCGGGAGGCGAGACCCAGTACTTC. It codes for CASKIAGGETQYF.

The V and J genes are TRBV3-1 (or the pseudogene TRBV3-2) and TRBJ1-1, with 8 bases matching TRBD1. The CDR3 runs to 15 residues. The V and J ends lost 4 bases and 3 bases, in that order; junction bases with no gene match: 7. Germline CDR1 LGHDT, CDR2 YNNKEL (reference sequence). CDR3 loop: CASSLAGGADTEAFF. DNA of the CDR3: TGTGCCAGCAGCCTCGCAGGGGGCGCGGACACTGAAGCTTTCTTT.

The sample holds one count of this clone. The chain joins TRBV7-2 to TRBJ2-2; 10 bases line up with TRBD2. The CDR3 consists of 19 residues. Germline V gene data show CDR1 as SGHTA and CDR2 as FQGNSA. V shed 5 bases and J 2 bases; nucleotides not matched to a gene: 14. CDR3 nucleotides: TGTGCCAGCAGCCGTCAATATAAGTCTAGCGGGGGTAACACCGGGGAGCTGTTTTTT. It translates to CASSRQYKSSGGNTGELFF.